A selection of T cell receptor beta chains follows, all from one sample in a study of shared T cell receptors in the human thymus. Sequenced by immunoSEQ multiplex PCR; TCRdb stores in-frame clones only, minus some. The sample yields about 380,000 clones, about 95% seen once. Specimen: thymocytes. The receptors were gathered from a human donor. CDR3s include the opening cysteine and the closing phenylalanine or tryptophan. A D gene is named only where the DNA matches it firmly. Clone size, where shown, is once, few, many, or a class for clones that have expanded.

J,size,D,V,DNA,CDR3
TRBJ1-5,NA,TRBD1,TRBV27,TGTGCCAGCAGTTTATCTGCGTGGGTGACCGGGACAGGGGGAGGTAGTCAGCCCCAGCATTTT,CASSLSAWVTGTGGGSQPQHF
TRBJ2-5,few,NA,TRBV12-5,TGTGCTAGTGGTTTGGGACAGGAAGAGACCCAGTACTTC,CASGLGQEETQYF
TRBJ2-7,NA,TRBD2,TRBV4-2,TGTGCCAGCAGCCAGCCGGGACTAGCGGGAGGCGAGCAGTACTTC,CASSQPGLAGGEQYF
TRBJ2-4,NA,NA,TRBV5-8,TGTGCCAGCAGCTCCCTGGAGGGCATTCAGTACTTC,CASSSLEGIQYF
TRBJ1-2,NA,NA,TRBV19,TGTGCCAGTAGTCAAAGGGAACCGGGACCGAACCACTATGGCTACACCTTC,CASSQREPGPNHYGYTF
TRBJ1-1,NA,NA,TRBV11-2,TGTGCCAGCAATATACCGCCCGGCATGAACACTGAAGCTTTCTTT,CASNIPPGMNTEAFF
TRBJ2-7,NA,NA,TRBV6-5,TGTGCCAGCAGTTTTTCACAGGGTTACGAGCAGTACTTC,CASSFSQGYEQYF
TRBJ2-3,NA,TRBD1,TRBV5-1,TGCGCCAGCAGCCTTCGGACAGGTTCCACAGATACGCAGTATTTT,CASSLRTGSTDTQYF
TRBJ2-3,NA,NA,TRBV25-1,TGTGCCAGCAGGGCCCCAGATACGCAGTATTTT,CASRAPDTQYF
TRBJ2-6,NA,NA,TRBV7-3,TGTGCCAGCAGCCACAGACAGTTCTCTGGGGCCAACGTCCTGACTTTC,CASSHRQFSGANVLTF